Listed below are T cell receptor beta chains from one sample, sequenced in a study of CD8 T cells in ankylosing spondylitis. TCRdb ran MiXCR on the 5' RACE reads and lists one entry per CDR3 protein. The sample carries some 330,000 distinct CDR3 sequences, roughly 8% recorded once. Input material: blood, either unsorted or a sorted T cell fraction (not recorded which). These receptors all come from a male donor with ankylosing spondylitis. Each CDR3 is given with its conserved first and last residue. A D gene is named only where the DNA matches it firmly. Clone size appears in some rows only: once, few, many, or a class for an expanded clone.

.	.	TRBV6-1	TRBJ2-7	TGTGCCAGCAGGGGGACGACGGTCTCCTACGAGCAGTACTTC	CASRGTTVSYEQYF
few	TRBD2	TRBV5-4	TRBJ2-1	TGTGCCAGCAGCCTTAGCGGGAGGGGGCGTGAGCAGTTCTTC	CASSLSGRGREQFF
few	TRBD2	TRBV7-8	TRBJ2-2	TGTGCCAGCAGCTCGGGACTAGCGGGAGGAGGAGGCACCGGGGAGCTGTTTTTT	CASSSGLAGGGGTGELFF
few	.	TRBV4-1	TRBJ2-1	TGCGCCAGCAGGCGAAACAATGAGCAGTTCTTC	CASRRNNEQFF
.	.	TRBV20-1	TRBJ1-4	TGCAGTGCTCCCCGGCCGGGCGGGGATGAAAAACTGTTTTTT	CSAPRPGGDEKLFF
many	TRBD1	TRBV28	TRBJ1-2	TGTGCCAGCAGTACCCCGGGACAGGGGTATGGCTACACCTTC	CASSTPGQGYGYTF
many	.	TRBV5-1	TRBJ2-4	TGCGCCAGCAGCTTACAGGGTGCCAAAAACATTCAGTACTTC	CASSLQGAKNIQYF
few	.	TRBV3-1	TRBJ1-2	TGTGCCAGCAGCCACGACGCAGCTTCAGACTACACCTTC	CASSHDAASDYTF
few	.	TRBV5-6	TRBJ2-1	TGTGCCAGCAGTTACCCTTACAATGAGCAGTTCTTC	CASSYPYNEQFF
.	TRBD1	TRBV20-1	TRBJ1-2	TGCAGTGCTAGAGAACAGGGGGATGGCTACACCTTC	CSAREQGDGYTF
.	TRBD2	TRBV3-1	TRBJ2-3	TGTGCCAGCACAGCGGGAGGAACAGATACGCAGTATTTT	CASTAGGTDTQYF
few	.	TRBV5-6	TRBJ2-2	TGTGCCAGCCGAACCGCAGACCCTCCGAACACCGGGGAGCTGTTTTTT	CASRTADPPNTGELFF
few	TRBD1	TRBV2	TRBJ1-5	TGTGCCAGCACCGAGACAGGGTCTTTTCAGCCCCAGCATTTT	CASTETGSFQPQHF
.	.	TRBV3-1	TRBJ1-6	TGTGCCAGCAGGAATCGACCCGGCCGAAATTCACCCCTCCACTTT	CASRNRPGRNSPLHF
many	TRBD1	TRBV29-1	TRBJ1-1	TGCAGCGCCCGGACAGGAGGATTCGCTGAAGCTTTCTTT	CSARTGGFAEAFF
.	.	TRBV20-1	TRBJ2-1	TGCAGTGCACGACATGGGGAGGATCGCTACAATGAGCAGTTCTTC	CSARHGEDRYNEQFF
.	TRBD1	TRBV29-1	TRBJ2-2	TGCAGCGTCACCCGACAGGGGGCCGGGGAGCTGTTTTTT	CSVTRQGAGELFF
.	.	TRBV28	TRBJ1-2	TGTGCCAGCAGTTTATCTTGGGGCTACACCTTC	CASSLSWGYTF
few	TRBD2	TRBV7-2	TRBJ2-7	TGTGCCAGCAGCTTATCACTAGCGAGAAGCTACGAGCAGTACTTC	CASSLSLARSYEQYF
few	.	TRBV29-1	TRBJ2-7	TGCAGCGTTGGAAGGAAAGGATACGAGCAGTACTTC	CSVGRKGYEQYF
many	.	TRBV4-2	TRBJ1-2	TGTGCCAGCAGCCATTTAACTGCGGCAGGCTACACCTTC	CASSHLTAAGYTF
.	.	TRBV20-1	TRBJ1-5	TGCAGTACGGGGTGGGGGGGTTCGGGTCAGCCCCAGCATTTT	CSTGWGGSGQPQHF
many	TRBD1	TRBV5-1	TRBJ1-3	TGCGCCAGCAGCATGGGGACAGGGGCCGGAAACACCATATATTTT	CASSMGTGAGNTIYF
.	TRBD1	TRBV4-2	TRBJ1-6	TGTGCCAGCAGCCAAGACAGGGGGTTTTCACCCCTCCACTTT	CASSQDRGFSPLHF
many	TRBD2	TRBV12-3/TRBV12-4	TRBJ2-1	TGTGCCAGCAGTTCGAGGCTAGCGGGAGAAGGTGAGCAGTTCTTC	CASSSRLAGEGEQFF
.	.	TRBV28	TRBJ2-2	TGTGCCAGCGAGGCAGGGAACACCGGGGAGCTGTTTTTT	CASEAGNTGELFF
.	.	TRBV7-9	TRBJ1-1	TGTGCCAGCAGCCCAGCCCGGGTGGGGTTGACTGAAGCTTTCTTT	CASSPARVGLTEAFF
.	.	TRBV12-3/TRBV12-4	TRBJ2-1	TGTGCCAGCAGTTTACTCCCTACCGTACAAAACAATGAGCAGTTCTTC	CASSLLPTVQNNEQFF
few	TRBD1	TRBV12-3/TRBV12-4	TRBJ2-5	TGTGCCAGCAGTCTGTCGGGACAGATGTTACAAGAGACCCAGTACTTC	CASSLSGQMLQETQYF